Presented here are 31 T cell receptor beta chains from one specimen sequenced in a study of blood T cell repertoires in COVID-19. TCRdb's table, derived via immunoSEQ multiplex PCR, lists solely in-frame clones and lacks some. The sample yields some 78,000 clones, roughly 80% seen once. Material for sequencing was peripheral blood. The receptors derive from a man in his 60s with active or convalescent COVID-19.

The V gene is TRBV27, the J gene TRBJ2-1, with 16 nucleotides matching TRBD2. Germline CDR1 and CDR2: MNHEY and SMNVEV (reference sequence). Unmatched junction bases numbered 7, after V lost 5 bases and J lost 9 bases. This CDR3 spans 16 amino acids. The CDR3 DNA reads as TGTGCCAGCAGTAAGGGACTAGCGGGGGGGAGTAGTGAGCAGTTCTTC. Translation gives CASSKGLAGGSSEQFF.

This clone was observed a single time. The V and J genes are TRBV19 and TRBJ1-5, with 11 bases identical to TRBD1. Germline CDR1 is LNHDA and CDR2 is SQIVND (reference sequence). Trimming took 3 bases from V and 0 from J; bases not matched to a gene: 4. CDR3 length equals 17 residues. The CDR3 sequence: CASSMGDRGSSNQPQHF. The DNA for the CDR3 is TGTGCCAGTAGTATGGGGGACAGGGGGAGTAGCAATCAGCCCCAGCATTTT. Supplemented by reference TRBV19 and TRBJ1-5, the full variable domain reads DGGITQSPKYLFRKEGQNVTLSCEQNLNHDAMYWYRQDPGQGLRLIYYSQIVNDFQKGDIAEGYSVSREKKESFPLTVTSAQKNPTAFYLCASSMGDRGSSNQPQHFGDGTRLSIL.

This sequence joins TRBV7-2 and TRBJ1-5, with D unclear. The CDR3 consists of 16 residues. In germline, CDR1 is SGHTA, CDR2 FQGNSA. V lost 4 bases and J lost 2, with 15 bases in between. The CDR3 bases are TGTGCCAGCAGCTCCTCGTCTGCGGGAGGCAATCAGCCCCAGCATTTT. Its protein product is CASSSSSAGGNQPQHF.

With regard to this clone: The same CDR3 is also encoded by other DNA sequences in this sample. The V call is TRBV27, the J call TRBJ2-1, with 10 bases identical to TRBD2. Looked up from germline, CDR1 is MNHEY and CDR2 is SMNVEV (reference sequence). J was trimmed by 1 base and V by 1 base; bases with no gene match: 4. This CDR3 has 17 amino acids. The CDR3, as DNA: TGTGCCAGCAGTTTATTAGCGGGGGGTAGTTCCTACAATGAGCAGTTCTTC. Encoded protein: CASSLLAGGSSYNEQFF.

V and J are TRBV5-1 and TRBJ1-4; 11 bases agree with TRBD1. Per germline, CDR1 SGHRS and CDR2 YFSETQ. This CDR3 is built from 15 residues. The V and J ends lost 4 bases and 12 bases, in that order; junction bases with no gene match: 11. The CDR3 reads CASSIPGQGEQELFF. The CDR3, as DNA: TGCGCCAGCAGCATACCGGGACAGGGGGAGCAAGAACTGTTTTTT.

The rearrangement joins TRBV6-2 or TRBV6-3 to TRBJ2-2, with a possible D match to TRBD1 (6 bases). CDR3 length: 13 amino acids. Germline lookup yields CDR1 MNHEY and CDR2 SVGEGT. V was shortened by 4 bases and J by 5 bases, with 8 bases between the two germline ends. This CDR3 is CASSSGQTGELFF. DNA for the CDR3: TGTGCCAGCAGTTCTGGACAGACCGGGGAGCTGTTTTTT.

V usage is TRBV27 and J usage is TRBJ2-7; D perhaps matches TRBD2 (5 bases). CDR3 length: 15 residues. V dropped 0 bases and J dropped 0 bases, with 9 bases sitting between them. CDR1 MNHEY and CDR2 SMNVEV come from the germline V gene (reference sequence). The CDR3 spells CASSLSFSGSYEQYF. The DNA of the CDR3 is TGTGCCAGCAGTTTATCGTTCAGCGGCTCCTACGAGCAGTACTTC.

This clone was counted between two and nine times. Here the CDR3 DNA reads TGTGCCAGCAGTTCGTCCAGGGTAACTGGCTACACCTTC. Translation: CASSSSRVTGYTF. J is TRBJ1-2 and V is TRBV12-3 or TRBV12-4; a weak D match, TRBD1 (5 bases). Trimming cost V 4 bases and J 7 bases, with 13 bases left between them. The CDR3 has 13 residues.

This clone was detected only a few times. This rearrangement joins TRBV3-1 (or the pseudogene TRBV3-2) to TRBJ1-3; unclear D gene. Germline-derived CDR1 and CDR2 are LGHDT and YNNKEL (reference sequence). Trimming cost V 0 bases and J 6 bases, with 12 bases left between them. CDR3 size: 15 residues. The CDR3 nucleotides are TGTGCCAGCAGCCAAGATTTAAGCTACGTAAACACCATATATTTT. This translates into CASSQDLSYVNTIYF.

The gene calls are TRBV18 and TRBJ2-3, with 9 bases lining up with TRBD2. CDR1 and CDR2 (germline): KGHSH, LQKENI. CDR3 length equals 16 residues. Trimming removed 1 base from V and 2 bases from J; junction bases left unmatched: 4. This CDR3 is CASSPRSGGPTDTQYF. CDR3 bases: TGTGCCAGCTCACCACGGAGCGGGGGGCCCACAGATACGCAGTATTTT.

The rearrangement links TRBV11-1 to TRBJ2-3; 7 bases line up with TRBD1. This CDR3 is built from 14 residues. The V segment lost 6 bases and the J segment 4 bases; nucleotides outside the gene matches: 7. CDR1 and CDR2 from the germline V gene are SGHAT and FQDESV (reference sequence). Here the CDR3 reads CASSWNRGADTQYF. CDR3 nucleotides: TGTGCCAGCAGTTGGAACAGGGGTGCAGATACGCAGTATTTT.

The rearrangement joins TRBV11-2 to TRBJ2-3; 15 bases agree with TRBD2. The germline V gene encodes CDR1 SGHAT and CDR2 FQNNGV. The CDR3 extends over 18 amino acids. After removal of 3 bases from V and 0 bases from J, the junction contained 4 bases not matched to a gene. CDR3 sequence (DNA): TGTGCCAGCAGCTTCGGACTAGCGGGGGGGTGGAGCACAGATACGCAGTATTTT. Residues: CASSFGLAGGWSTDTQYF. The variable domain in full, completed from reference TRBV11-2 and TRBJ2-3, reads EAGVAQSPRYKIIEKRQSVAFWCNPISGHATLYWYQQILGQGPKLLIQFQNNGVVDDSQLPKDRFSAERLKGVDSTLKIQPAKLEDSAVYLCASSFGLAGGWSTDTQYFGPGTRLTVL.

This clone was observed a few times. The V gene is TRBV6-6, the J gene TRBJ1-3, with 7 bases that match TRBD1. Trimming at V came to 2 bases and at J to 8 bases, leaving 6 bases not matched to a gene. This CDR3 is built from 14 residues. The V gene's germline CDR1 is MNHNY and CDR2 SVGAGI (reference sequence). CDR3 region: CASSYGTGEDTIYF. CDR3 nucleotide sequence: TGTGCCAGCAGTTACGGCACAGGGGAAGACACCATATATTTT.

In the case of this clone: At one end the junction does not follow the germline gene, possibly because of a read error. The rearrangement joins TRBV7-7 to TRBJ2-1; 14 bases match TRBD2. Per the germline V gene, CDR1 is SSHAT and CDR2 is FNYEAQ (reference sequence). This CDR3 contains 16 residues. This CDR3 reads CASSDETSGGANEQFF. The CDR3 DNA follows: TGTGCTAGCAGCGATGAGACTAGCGGGGGGGCGAATGAGCAGTTCTTC.

This chain links TRBV25-1 with TRBJ1-2; perhaps TRBD1 as D (6 bases). V dropped 10 bases and J dropped 5 bases, with 26 bases sitting between them. CDR3 length equals 16 residues. Germline V gene data show CDR1 as MGHDK and CDR2 as SYGVNS. CDR3 nucleotides: TGTGCCACCCGTGGGCCCGGACAGCCCAAAGGTTATGGCTACACCTTC. It specifies CATRGPGQPKGYGYTF.

The V call is TRBV6-1, the J call TRBJ1-2; weak D call: TRBD1 (5 bases). From germline, CDR1 is MNHNS and CDR2 SASEGT. CDR3 size: 15 residues. Trimming cost V 2 bases and J 5 bases, with 15 bases left between them. The CDR3 DNA follows: TGTGCCAGCAGTGAAACAGCCAGGGCCGGGTATGGCTACACCTTC. Its protein product is CASSETARAGYGYTF.

This clone has a single count. The chain links TRBV6-2 or TRBV6-3 to TRBJ2-1; 7 nucleotides agree with TRBD2. The CDR3 consists of 11 residues. The junction had 3 bases not matched to a gene; V was cut back by 6 bases and J by 10 bases. Germline V gives CDR1 MNHEY, CDR2 SVGEGT. The CDR3 region has the DNA TGTGCCAGCAGCTTCGGGAGGGAGCAGTTCTTC. This translates into CASSFGREQFF.

V is TRBV7-8 and J is TRBJ1-5, with 10 bases identical to TRBD1. This CDR3 spans 14 amino acids. The ends lost 5 bases at V and 7 bases at J; junction bases unmatched: 5. Germline loops: CDR1 SGHVS, CDR2 FQNEAQ. CDR3 in DNA: TGTGCCAGCAGCCGGACAGGGGGGAGACAGCCCCAGCATTTT. Translation gives CASSRTGGRQPQHF.

The sample holds a few counts of this clone. V gene TRBV19 combines with J gene TRBJ1-2; TRBD1 might be the D (5 bases). The germline V and J ends were trimmed by 7 bases and 5 bases, with 17 bases remaining between them. This CDR3 is built from 14 residues. CDR1 and CDR2 (germline): LNHDA, SQIVND (reference sequence). This CDR3 reads CASTVKTGGYGYTF. The CDR3 DNA follows: TGTGCCAGTACCGTGAAGACGGGGGGGTATGGCTACACCTTC.

The V gene is TRBV5-1, the J gene TRBJ2-7, with 10 bases aligning to TRBD1. The CDR3 spans 14 residues. The germline CDR1 and CDR2 sequences are SGHRS and YFSETQ. The V and J ends lost 4 bases and 3 bases, in that order; junction bases with no gene match: 4. The CDR3 reads CASSRGQGNYEQYF. In nucleotides, the CDR3 is TGCGCCAGCAGCCGGGGACAGGGGAACTACGAGCAGTACTTC.

V is TRBV6-5 and J is TRBJ1-6, with 8 bases aligning to TRBD1. Germline CDR1 reads MNHEY; CDR2 reads SVGAGI. Trimming removed 5 bases from V and 6 bases from J; junction bases left unmatched: 6. The length of the CDR3 is 15 residues. The DNA of the CDR3 is TGTGCCAGCAGTCTGGGCGACAGGGGTAATTCACCCCTCCACTTT. Its translation: CASSLGDRGNSPLHF.

The rearrangement joins TRBV14 to TRBJ2-3, with 8 bases that match TRBD2. Germline CDR1 is SGHDN and CDR2 is FVKESK. V lost 2 bases to trimming and J lost 1 base; unmatched junction nucleotides: 2. The CDR3 spans 15 residues. The CDR3 region has the DNA TGTGCCAGCAGCCAAACTAGCGGAGGCACAGATACGCAGTATTTT. It encodes CASSQTSGGTDTQYF.

This clone was seen once. The rearrangement joins TRBV9 to TRBJ1-3, with unresolved D. V lost 3 bases and J 0 bases, leaving 10 bases between the germline ends. The CDR3 has 15 residues. Looked up from germline, CDR1 is SGDLS and CDR2 is YYNGEE. CDR3: CASSASTISGNTIYF. Here the CDR3 DNA reads TGTGCCAGCAGCGCCTCTACTATCTCTGGAAACACCATATATTTT.

The gene calls are TRBV11-2 and TRBJ2-5; 9 bases line up with TRBD1. Germline CDR1 SGHAT, CDR2 FQNNGV. Germline trimming cut 5 bases from V and 2 bases from J; bases unmatched to any gene: 3. CDR3 length: 14 amino acids. CDR3 region: CASSPGTGQETQYF. The CDR3 DNA follows: TGTGCCAGCAGCCCGGGGACAGGGCAAGAGACCCAGTACTTC.

CDR3 loop: CASSSTANYGYTF. For the CDR3, the DNA is TGTGCCAGCAGTTCGACAGCTAACTATGGCTACACCTTC. This chain connects TRBV12-3 or TRBV12-4 to TRBJ1-2; D might be TRBD1 (5 bases). This CDR3 region has 13 residues. The germline V and J ends were trimmed by 4 bases and 0 bases, with 6 bases remaining between them.

The CDR3 sequence: CASSKVGGCYYGYTF. The CDR3 DNA is TGTGCCAGCAGCAAAGTTGGGGGGTGCTACTATGGCTACACCTTC. This chain joins TRBV21-1 and TRBJ1-2. TRBV21-1 is a listed pseudogene. The CDR3 extends over 15 amino acids.

This clone was recorded once. The J gene is TRBJ1-1, the V gene TRBV10-3, with TRBD1 matching 9 bases. This CDR3 has 13 residues. The germline CDR1 and CDR2 sequences are ENHRY and SYGVKD. J gave up 1 base and V 9 bases, and 3 bases lay outside the gene matches. In DNA, the CDR3 is TGTGCCATAGGGACAGGGACGAACACTGAAGCTTTCTTT. Translated: CAIGTGTNTEAFF.

V is TRBV7-3 and J is TRBJ1-1; the D is unclear. In germline, CDR1 is SGHTA, CDR2 FQGTGA. Trimming cost V 5 bases and J 3 bases, with 10 bases left between them. This CDR3 spans 13 amino acids. The CDR3 here is CASSTQEHTEAFF. CDR3 DNA sequence: TGTGCCAGCAGCACTCAGGAACACACTGAAGCTTTCTTT. Filled out from reference TRBV7-3 and TRBJ1-1, the complete variable domain reads GAGVSQTPSNKVTEKGKYVELRCDPISGHTALYWYRQSLGQGPEFLIYFQGTGAADDSGLPNDRFFAVRPEGSVSTLKIQRTERGDSAVYLCASSTQEHTEAFFGQGTRLTVV.

The count of this clone is one. The chain has TRBV5-1 and TRBJ1-2; the D gene is possibly TRBD1 (5 bases). Germline CDR1 reads SGHRS; CDR2 reads YFSETQ. V was clipped by 3 bases and J by 6 bases, with 12 bases between them. This CDR3 is built from 13 residues. The CDR3 loop reads CASSSRAGNGYTF. CDR3 sequence (DNA): TGCGCCAGCAGCTCCCGGGCAGGGAATGGCTACACCTTC.

The chain joins TRBV9 to TRBJ1-2; D unresolved. The V and J ends lost 0 bases and 2 bases respectively, with 5 bases between them. Germline CDR1 is SGDLS and CDR2 is YYNGEE. The CDR3 has 13 residues. DNA of the CDR3: TGTGCCAGCAGCGTAGACGGGAACTATGGCTACACCTTC. This sequence encodes CASSVDGNYGYTF.

The J gene is TRBJ1-4, the V gene TRBV11-2, with 7 positions matching TRBD1. Germline V gene data show CDR1 as SGHAT and CDR2 as FQNNGV. J gave up 7 bases and V 1 base, and 18 bases lay outside the gene matches. This CDR3 region has 19 residues. The CDR3 region is CASSLGRDQGELRGEKLFF. The DNA for the CDR3 is TGTGCCAGCAGCTTAGGGAGGGATCAGGGGGAACTTCGAGGTGAAAAACTGTTTTTT.